A single TCR beta chain is shown here with its context. The sample comes from a study of spatial heterogeneity in lung cancer. A single record per CDR3 protein comes from TCRdb applying MiXCR to the 5' RACE reads. The sample records around 74,000 distinct CDR3 sequences, 10% to 15% being singletons. This CDR3 contains 11 residues. Between the trimmed V and J ends, which lost 8 bases and 9 bases, there was a span of 11 bases. Noted time point: sample taken at primary tumor resection. The sequenced material consisted of unsorted whole RNA from tumor, nontumor lung or frozen PBMC. Samples came from roughly 70 TRACERx patients with untreated early-stage lung cancer.

V usage is TRBV12-3 or TRBV12-4 and J usage is TRBJ2-1, with no clear D. This specimen was PBMCs, taken at surgery. This clonotype was sampled from a male donor with early-stage non-small cell lung cancer. CDR3 sequence (DNA): TGTGCCAGCGGTGAACGACGTGAGCAGTTCTTC. Its translation: CASGERREQFF.